These 16 T cell receptor beta chains share one sample of origin, sequenced in a study of human T cells and chemical hapten exposure. The time point was: patch test 2, 6 weeks after DPC sensitization. Treatment of the sample: therapeutic diphenylcyclopropenone sensitization with weekly scalp DPC. MiXCR was run by TCRdb on the RACE reads, yielding one entry per CDR3 protein. The top ten clones hold around 5.8% of a sample with roughly 380,000 distinct CDR3 sequences, 6% to 7% of them seen once. The sequences come from whole blood, collected in connection with sensitization to the hapten diphenylcyclopropenone (DPC). These TCRs come from a woman younger than 35 with alopecia areata. Some clones in this sample may be carry-over from other donors' samples.

This chain connects TRBV14 to TRBJ2-3; D could derive from TRBD1 or TRBD2 (5 bases each). The CDR3 is made up of 15 amino acids. V lost 1 base to trimming and J lost 7 bases, with 15 bases between them. Germline CDR1 SGHDN, CDR2 FVKESK. The CDR3 DNA reads as TGTGCCAGCAGCCAAGGGAGCGGTAGGGGTTATACGCAGTATTTT. Protein product: CASSQGSGRGYTQYF.

Only a few counts were recorded for this clonotype. The rearrangement uses TRBV2 and TRBJ1-4; 7 bases are shared with TRBD1. This CDR3 is 15 amino acids long. V dropped 3 bases and J dropped 4; count of bases not matched to a gene: 5. Germline CDR1 is SNHLY and CDR2 is FYNNEI. The CDR3 DNA reads TGTGCCAGCAGTGACAGGGGGGGCTTTAATGAAAAACTGTTTTTT. Protein: CASSDRGGFNEKLFF.

This clonotype was counted many times. V and J are TRBV7-9 and TRBJ1-2; D gene unclear. Trimming took 7 bases from V and 8 from J, leaving 17 bases between them. The CDR3 spans 13 residues. The V gene's germline CDR1 is SEHNR and CDR2 FQNEAQ (reference sequence). In DNA form, the CDR3 reads TGTGCCAGCACCCCGTTCGGGAACGGGGGCTACACCTTC. Protein sequence: CASTPFGNGGYTF. Filled out from reference TRBV7-9 and TRBJ1-2, the complete variable domain reads DTGVSQNPRHKITKRGQNVTFRCDPISEHNRLYWYRQTLGQGPEFLTYFQNEAQLEKSRLLSDRFSAERPKGSFSTLEIQRTEQGDSAMYLCASTPFGNGGYTFGSGTRLTVV.

This clonotype occurred many times. The chain uses TRBV18 and TRBJ1-2, with TRBD1 matching over 9 bases. CDR1 and CDR2 from the germline V gene are KGHSH and LQKENI. The CDR3 is made up of 14 amino acids. With 6 bases clipped from V and 4 bases from J, the junction kept 6 bases outside the gene matches. The CDR3 sequence: CASSGQGRGYGYTF. DNA of the CDR3: TGTGCCAGCTCGGGACAGGGTCGGGGCTATGGCTACACCTTC. Full variable domain (remainder filled in from reference TRBV18 and TRBJ1-2): NAGVMQNPRHLVRRRGQEARLRCSPMKGHSHVYWYRQLPEEGLKFMVYLQKENIIDESGMPKERFSAEFPKEGPSILRIQQVVRGDSAAYFCASSGQGRGYGYTFGSGTRLTVV.

This chain connects TRBV15 to TRBJ2-3; no clear D. Germline V gene data show CDR1 as LNHNV and CDR2 as YYDKDF (reference sequence). The CDR3 extends over 16 amino acids. V was cut by 3 bases and J by 0 bases, with 13 bases left in between. In DNA form, the CDR3 reads TGTGCCACCAGCAGCCCAGGACGACTCAGCACAGATACGCAGTATTTT. Residues: CATSSPGRLSTDTQYF. The full variable domain, completed using reference TRBV15 and TRBJ2-3, is DAMVIQNPRYQVTQFGKPVTLSCSQTLNHNVMYWYQQKSSQAPKLLFHYYDKDFNNEADTPDNFQSRRPNTSFCFLDIRSPGLGDTAMYLCATSSPGRLSTDTQYFGPGTRLTVL.

The chain couples TRBV7-2 to TRBJ2-2; D is unresolved. The V gene lost 3 bases and the J gene lost 6 bases, with 8 bases spanning the gap. Germline V gene sequence: CDR1 SGHTA, CDR2 FQGNSA. The CDR3 is made up of 13 amino acids. The CDR3 protein is CASSFSHAGELFF. The CDR3 coding sequence is TGTGCCAGCAGCTTCTCTCACGCCGGGGAGCTGTTTTTT.

Many counts were recorded for this clonotype. The chain has TRBV7-2 and TRBJ1-3, with D perhaps matching TRBD1 (5 bases). The germline V gene encodes CDR1 SGHTA and CDR2 FQGNSA. The CDR3 loop spans 14 amino acids. V was cut by 6 bases and J by 0 bases, with 9 bases left in between. This chain's CDR3 is CASRTQVSGNTIYF. CDR3 bases: TGTGCCAGCAGAACACAGGTCTCTGGAAACACCATATATTTT.

J is TRBJ2-5 and V is TRBV4-1; 8 bases match TRBD1. Per germline, CDR1 MGHRA and CDR2 YSYEKL. The junction had 11 bases not matched to a gene; V was cut back by 4 bases and J by 4 bases. The CDR3 is made up of 16 amino acids. Here the CDR3 reads CASSPGRTTGVETQYF. DNA for the CDR3: TGCGCCAGCAGCCCTGGGCGAACGACAGGGGTAGAGACCCAGTACTTC.

This clonotype appeared a few times. The chain uses TRBV3-1 and TRBJ1-1; D not certain. Trimming removed 1 base from V and 1 base from J, with 7 bases in between. Looked up from germline, CDR1 is LGHDT and CDR2 is YNNKEL (reference sequence). The CDR3 has 14 residues. CDR3 sequence (DNA): TGTGCCAGCAGCCAAGGTTGGGGGAACACTGAAGCTTTCTTT. Translating it yields CASSQGWGNTEAFF.

This sequence joins TRBV6-5 and TRBJ1-5, with 9 bases identical to TRBD1. Germline lookup yields CDR1 MNHEY and CDR2 SVGAGI. The CDR3 is 13 residues long. The junction had 4 bases not matched to a gene; V was cut back by 6 bases and J by 7 bases. In DNA, the CDR3 is TGTGCCAGCAGAACGGACAGGGGACAGCCCCAGCATTTT. It codes for CASRTDRGQPQHF.

This chain links TRBV2 with TRBJ1-1; possibly TRBD1 for D (6 bases). V was shortened by 10 bases and J by 1 base, with 13 bases between the two germline ends. Germline V gene sequence: CDR1 SNHLY, CDR2 FYNNEI. The length of the CDR3 is 13 residues. The CDR3: CATARGWNTEAFF. The DNA of the CDR3 is TGTGCCACCGCGAGGGGGTGGAACACTGAAGCTTTCTTT.

This clonotype appeared a few times. V gene TRBV4-3 combines with J gene TRBJ2-7; 9 nucleotides align to TRBD1. Germline V gene data show CDR1 as LGHNA and CDR2 as YSLEER. The CDR3 runs to 15 residues. V lost 2 bases to trimming and J lost 5 bases; unmatched junction nucleotides: 7. The CDR3 spells CASSQSPQGADEQYF. CDR3 DNA: TGCGCCAGCAGCCAAAGTCCACAGGGGGCGGACGAGCAGTACTTC.

This clonotype has just a few counts. J is TRBJ2-3 and V is TRBV10-2; 14 bases match TRBD2. The CDR3 runs to 18 residues. V lost 6 bases to trimming and J lost 4 bases; unmatched junction nucleotides: 12. Per the germline V gene, CDR1 is WSHSY and CDR2 is SAAADI. CDR3 residues: CASSAGLAGGPPADTQYF. The CDR3 DNA reads TGCGCCAGCAGCGCCGGACTAGCGGGGGGCCCCCCCGCAGATACGCAGTATTTT.

This clonotype was counted many times. The chain links TRBV11-2 to TRBJ1-2; D unresolved. Germline V gene lookup returns CDR1 SGHAT and CDR2 FQNNGV. The CDR3 length is 17 residues. Trimming removed 6 bases from V and 7 bases from J, with 27 bases in between. The CDR3 DNA is TGTGCCAGCAGACCCCCTTCGATGTTGGCGGTAGCTAGTGGCTACACCTTC. It is translated as CASRPPSMLAVASGYTF. Full variable domain (outside the CDR3, taken from reference TRBV11-2 and TRBJ1-2): EAGVAQSPRYKIIEKRQSVAFWCNPISGHATLYWYQQILGQGPKLLIQFQNNGVVDDSQLPKDRFSAERLKGVDSTLKIQPAKLEDSAVYLCASRPPSMLAVASGYTFGSGTRLTVV.

This clonotype was seen repeatedly, ten times or more. The CDR3 protein is CASSHDRGLLSNYGYTF. CDR3 nucleotides: TGTGCCAGCAGCCACGACAGGGGGCTATTGTCTAACTATGGCTACACCTTC. This chain connects TRBV6-5 to TRBJ1-2, with 10 bases aligning to TRBD1. Germline assignment: CDR1 MNHEY and CDR2 SVGAGI. The CDR3 is 17 amino acids. V shed 6 bases, J shed 0 bases, and the junction held 10 bases outside the gene matches.

In this sample, this clonotype turned up many times. The chain links TRBV7-9 to TRBJ1-2; no clear D. Per germline, CDR1 SEHNR and CDR2 FQNEAQ (reference sequence). This CDR3 has 15 residues. Trimming took 3 bases from V and 0 from J, leaving 11 bases between them. CDR3 sequence reads: CASSFGSAANYGYTF. CDR3 coding DNA: TGTGCCAGCAGCTTTGGGTCAGCAGCTAACTATGGCTACACCTTC.